Given below is one T cell receptor beta chain in context. The sample belongs to a study of blood T cell repertoires in COVID-19. At the level of the study: Italy, Spain and the United States were the sources of the convalescent and acute COVID-19 samples. T cells, B-cell-depleted T cells, or PBMCs provided the cDNA or gDNA that served as material.

Original analysis: Reference gene primers were amplified, and this amplification served to estimate nucleated cell counts. The data were produced by immunoSEQ multiplex PCR, yet TCRdb's version contains in-frame clones alone and is incomplete. Clonal size and the V and J genes are those of that table, whereas D and trimming came from the DNA. The sample consists of fewer than 150,000 clones, roughly four fifths of them appearing once. Trimming shortened V by 1 base and J by 7 bases, and 13 bases separated the two germline ends. This CDR3 has 14 residues. Germline lookup yields CDR1 LNHDA and CDR2 SQIVND (reference sequence).

This chain joins TRBV19 and TRBJ1-1; a possible D gene is TRBD1 (5 bases). The sample comprised peripheral blood. The TCR comes from a woman between 45 and 60 years old with acute or convalescent COVID-19. CDR3 DNA sequence: TGTGCCAGTAGTATAGTTCTTCGGGGGAGTGAAGCTTTCTTT. Translation gives CASSIVLRGSEAFF.